Each of the 23 T cell receptor beta chains below was sequenced from the same sample in a study of human T cells and chemical hapten exposure. As for time point: patch test 2, 6 weeks after DPC sensitization. Treatment specified: therapeutic diphenylcyclopropenone sensitization with weekly scalp DPC. TCRdb redid the calling of the RACE reads with MiXCR, one entry per CDR3 protein. The sample lists about 380,000 distinct CDR3 sequences, more than 5% seen once, with approximately 5.4% in the top ten. The starting material was whole blood, obtained in connection with sensitization to the hapten diphenylcyclopropenone (DPC). Every receptor here comes from a woman in her late teens or twenties with alopecia areata. Some clones in this sample may be carry-over from other donors' samples.

This clonotype was seen ten or more times. V and J are TRBV20-1 and TRBJ1-2, with 7 bases fitting TRBD1. CDR1 DFQATT and CDR2 SNEGSKA come from the germline V gene (reference sequence). V was pared by 0 bases and J by 2 bases, with 12 bases of the junction left unmatched. There are 17 residues in the CDR3. The CDR3 is CSARDALLQQGNYGYTF. The CDR3 bases are TGCAGTGCTAGAGATGCCCTCCTACAACAGGGGAACTATGGCTACACCTTC.

A few counts support this clonotype. The chain uses TRBV9 and TRBJ1-5; tentative D call: TRBD1 (5 bases). Trimming stripped 0 bases from V and 2 bases from J, with 9 bases between. Germline V gene lookup returns CDR1 SGDLS and CDR2 YYNGEE. The CDR3 extends over 15 amino acids. This chain's CDR3 is CASSVGGWGNQPQHF. CDR3 DNA sequence: TGTGCCAGCAGCGTAGGGGGCTGGGGCAATCAGCCCCAGCATTTT.

In its sample, this clonotype was seen a few times. The CDR3 sequence: CASGLVSSNQPQHF. The CDR3 region has the DNA TGTGCTAGTGGTTTGGTCAGTAGCAATCAGCCCCAGCATTTT. This sequence joins TRBV12-5 and TRBJ1-5; D is unresolved. CDR3 length: 14 residues. With 0 bases removed from V and 0 bases from J, the gap between germline ends came to 3 bases. Looked up from germline, CDR1 is LGHNT and CDR2 is FRNRAP.

A few counts support this clonotype. The J gene is TRBJ1-6, the V gene TRBV29-1; D is unclear. CDR1 and CDR2 (germline): SQVTM, ANQGSEA. The CDR3 spans 12 residues. Trimming cost V 5 bases and J 10 bases, with 12 bases left between them. The DNA for the CDR3 is TGCAGCGTTCGCAGTCAGGACTCACCCCTCCACTTT. Protein: CSVRSQDSPLHF.

The table lists this clonotype with many counts. The V call is TRBV20-1, the J call TRBJ1-1, with TRBD1 identical over 7 bases. The J segment lost 4 bases and the V segment lost 5 bases, leaving 10 bases of the junction unmatched. Germline lookup yields CDR1 DFQATT and CDR2 SNEGSKA (reference sequence). This CDR3 contains 14 residues. In DNA, the CDR3 is TGCAGTGCTGTGGAGGGGGACAGAACCACTGAAGCTTTCTTT. It codes for CSAVEGDRTTEAFF.

This clonotype was counted ten times or more. This chain joins TRBV18 and TRBJ1-4; 7 bases line up with TRBD1. In germline, CDR1 is KGHSH, CDR2 LQKENI. V lost 3 bases to trimming and J lost 3 bases; unmatched junction nucleotides: 4. CDR3 size: 15 residues. As DNA, the CDR3 is TGTGCCAGCTCACCCCCGGGACAGCCTAATGAAAAACTGTTTTTT. Amino acids: CASSPPGQPNEKLFF. The entire variable domain, with the rest obtained from reference TRBV18 and TRBJ1-4, is as follows: NAGVMQNPRHLVRRRGQEARLRCSPMKGHSHVYWYRQLPEEGLKFMVYLQKENIIDESGMPKERFSAEFPKEGPSILRIQQVVRGDSAAYFCASSPPGQPNEKLFFGSGTQLSVL.

In its sample, this clonotype was seen a few times. The chain couples TRBV12-3 or TRBV12-4 to TRBJ2-2, with D tentatively TRBD2 (5 bases). V lost 5 bases to trimming and J lost 6 bases, with 19 bases between them. CDR3 length: 16 residues. The CDR3 reads CASSPIRGVESGELFF. CDR3 sequence (DNA): TGTGCCAGCAGTCCCATTCGGGGAGTGGAATCCGGGGAGCTGTTTTTT.

There are a few counts of this clonotype. The V and J genes are TRBV3-1 and TRBJ1-2; 10 nucleotides line up with TRBD1. Trimming at V came to 0 bases and at J to 8 bases, leaving 3 bases not matched to a gene. The CDR3 is 14 amino acids. CDR1 is LGHDT and CDR2 is YNNKEL in the germline V gene (reference sequence). This CDR3 is CASSQEWTGGGYTF. The DNA for the CDR3 is TGTGCCAGCAGCCAAGAATGGACAGGGGGAGGCTACACCTTC.

This chain uses TRBV21-1 with TRBJ2-7; the D call TRBD2 from the table was never checked on the DNA. TRBV21-1 counts as a pseudogene. This CDR3 spans 14 amino acids. CDR3 in DNA: TGTGCCAGCAGCCTCGCGAGCCTAAGGGAGGAGCAGTACTTC. Its protein product is CASSLASLREEQYF.

This clonotype came up a few times. This chain joins TRBV2 and TRBJ1-1, with D tentatively TRBD1 (5 bases). The CDR3 spans 15 residues. Deletions cut 7 bases from V and 1 base from J, with 16 bases between. Germline V gene sequence: CDR1 SNHLY, CDR2 FYNNEI. The CDR3 reads CASIQGLGPNTEAFF. The CDR3 DNA sequence: TGTGCCAGCATCCAGGGACTGGGACCGAACACTGAAGCTTTCTTT.

This clonotype was seen only a few times. CDR3 amino acids: CAARTLGSGNTEAFF. The DNA for the CDR3 is TGTGCCGCCCGAACCCTAGGATCGGGCAACACTGAAGCTTTCTTT. The V gene is TRBV10-3, the J gene TRBJ1-1, with no clear D. In germline, CDR1 is ENHRY, CDR2 SYGVKD. V lost 11 bases and J lost 2, with 21 bases in between. The CDR3 sequence is 15 residues long.

There are a few counts of this clonotype. The rearrangement uses TRBV9 and TRBJ2-7, with D possibly being TRBD2 (7 bases). The germline V gene has CDR1 SGDLS and CDR2 YYNGEE. Trimming shortened V by 5 bases and J by 7 bases, and 22 bases separated the two germline ends. The CDR3 spans 15 residues. CDR3 residues: CASSPKPGGPREQYF. DNA of the CDR3: TGTGCCAGCAGTCCAAAACCCGGGGGGCCTAGGGAGCAGTACTTC.

This clonotype was recorded many times. The chain is built from TRBV7-2 and TRBJ2-5; 10 nucleotides agree with TRBD1. This CDR3 contains 16 residues. The junction had 14 bases not matched to a gene; V was cut back by 5 bases and J by 8 bases. From germline, CDR1 is SGHTA and CDR2 FQGNSA. For the CDR3, the DNA is TGTGCCAGCAGCCCGACCCGGACAGGGGGATTGGTCACCCAGTACTTC. It is translated as CASSPTRTGGLVTQYF. Full variable domain (missing parts from reference TRBV7-2 and TRBJ2-5): GAGVSQSPSNKVTEKGKDVELRCDPISGHTALYWYRQSLGQGLEFLIYFQGNSAPDKSGLPSDRFSAERTGGSVSTLTIQRTQQEDSAVYLCASSPTRTGGLVTQYFGPGTRLLVL.

This clonotype was seen at least ten times. CDR3 DNA: TGTGCCAGCAGTGAAGCGGGCGGGACAGGGAGGATGAGGACTGAAGCTTTCTTT. Amino acids: CASSEAGGTGRMRTEAFF. This chain connects TRBV6-1 to TRBJ1-1; 9 bases line up with TRBD1. The CDR3 runs 18 residues. The V segment lost 0 bases and the J segment 5 bases; nucleotides outside the gene matches: 13. Germline-derived CDR1 and CDR2 are MNHNS and SASEGT.

In this sample, this clonotype turned up many times. The chain recombines TRBV2 with TRBJ1-6; perhaps TRBD1 as D (6 bases). With 5 bases removed from V and 10 bases from J, the gap between germline ends came to 15 bases. The CDR3 runs 14 residues. Germline V gene data show CDR1 as SNHLY and CDR2 as FYNNEI. CDR3: CASSPRDNRSPLHF. In DNA form, the CDR3 reads TGTGCCAGCAGTCCTAGGGACAACCGGTCACCCCTCCACTTT.

The chain recombines TRBV11-1 with TRBJ2-3; TRBD1 or TRBD2 may be the D gene (5 bases each). This CDR3 is 16 amino acids long. V dropped 3 bases and J dropped 2 bases, with 15 bases sitting between them. Germline values: CDR1 SGHAT, CDR2 FQDESV (reference sequence). Written as DNA, the CDR3 is TGTGCCAGCAGCTTGGGGACCGACTTGATCACAGATACGCAGTATTTT. It encodes CASSLGTDLITDTQYF.

Many counts were recorded for this clonotype. The V gene is TRBV20-1, the J gene TRBJ1-6, with D perhaps matching TRBD1 (6 bases). V shed 1 base and J shed 7 bases, with 14 bases lying between them. This CDR3 has 15 residues. Looked up from germline, CDR1 is DFQATT and CDR2 is SNEGSKA (reference sequence). The CDR3 is CSARGEQGGNSPLHF. DNA for the CDR3: TGCAGTGCTAGAGGGGAACAGGGAGGCAATTCACCCCTCCACTTT.

The chain employs TRBV10-3 and TRBJ1-2; a possible D gene is TRBD1 (6 bases). This CDR3 region has 13 residues. Trimming stripped 10 bases from V and 5 bases from J, with 17 bases between. Germline CDR1 and CDR2: ENHRY and SYGVKD. The DNA of the CDR3 is TGTGCCACCGGGCGCGAGGGGGGATATGGCTACACCTTC. This encodes CATGREGGYGYTF.

The rearrangement uses TRBV2 and TRBJ2-2, with no clear D. Germline V gives CDR1 SNHLY, CDR2 FYNNEI. Trimming took 0 bases from V and 4 from J, leaving 6 bases between them. The CDR3 sequence is 14 residues long. The CDR3, as DNA: TGTGCCAGCAGTGAAGCGCTTTTCACCGGGGAGCTGTTTTTT. Its translation is CASSEALFTGELFF.

For the CDR3, the DNA is TGTGCCAGCTCACGTGATGGGGCAGGAAATTCACCCCTCCACTTT. This gives the protein CASSRDGAGNSPLHF. The V and J genes are TRBV18 and TRBJ1-6; D is perhaps TRBD1 (5 bases). Between the trimmed V and J ends, which lost 4 bases and 7 bases, there was a span of 14 bases. CDR3 length: 15 residues. CDR1 and CDR2 (germline): KGHSH, LQKENI. The variable domain in full, with the rest retrieved from reference TRBV18 and TRBJ1-6, is NAGVMQNPRHLVRRRGQEARLRCSPMKGHSHVYWYRQLPEEGLKFMVYLQKENIIDESGMPKERFSAEFPKEGPSILRIQQVVRGDSAAYFCASSRDGAGNSPLHFGNGTRLTVT.

CDR3 sequence (DNA): TGTGCCAGCAGCCCCCTTATCCTAGCGGGTGGCTCCTACGAGCAGTACTTC. Amino acid sequence: CASSPLILAGGSYEQYF. The V and J genes are TRBV7-8 and TRBJ2-7; 8 bases agree with TRBD2. The germline gives CDR1 SGHVS, CDR2 FQNEAQ. The CDR3 covers 17 residues. The V and J ends lost 5 bases and 0 bases, in that order; junction bases with no gene match: 12. The full variable domain, with the rest looked up from reference TRBV7-8 and TRBJ2-7, is GAGVSQSPRYKVAKRGQDVALRCDPISGHVSLFWYQQALGQGPEFLTYFQNEAQLDKSGLPSDRFFAERPEGSVSTLKIQRTQQEDSAVYLCASSPLILAGGSYEQYFGPGTRLTVT.

This clonotype was found many times. V is TRBV19 and J is TRBJ2-1; tentatively, D is TRBD2 (5 bases). Germline V gene sequence: CDR1 LNHDA, CDR2 SQIVND (reference sequence). Trimming pared 5 bases from V and 8 bases from J, leaving 10 bases between. The CDR3 runs 12 residues. The DNA for the CDR3 is TGTGCCAGTAGTGTAGCGAGCGATGAGCAGTTCTTC. It codes for CASSVASDEQFF.

This clonotype was counted only a few times. The chain joins TRBV12-3 or TRBV12-4 to TRBJ1-6, with D possibly matching TRBD1 (5 bases). The CDR3 has 15 amino acids. Trimming cost V 7 bases and J 9 bases, with 19 bases left between them. CDR3 sequence reads: CASTSRGQVGSPLHF. CDR3 in DNA: TGTGCCAGCACTTCAAGGGGTCAAGTTGGTTCACCCCTCCACTTT.